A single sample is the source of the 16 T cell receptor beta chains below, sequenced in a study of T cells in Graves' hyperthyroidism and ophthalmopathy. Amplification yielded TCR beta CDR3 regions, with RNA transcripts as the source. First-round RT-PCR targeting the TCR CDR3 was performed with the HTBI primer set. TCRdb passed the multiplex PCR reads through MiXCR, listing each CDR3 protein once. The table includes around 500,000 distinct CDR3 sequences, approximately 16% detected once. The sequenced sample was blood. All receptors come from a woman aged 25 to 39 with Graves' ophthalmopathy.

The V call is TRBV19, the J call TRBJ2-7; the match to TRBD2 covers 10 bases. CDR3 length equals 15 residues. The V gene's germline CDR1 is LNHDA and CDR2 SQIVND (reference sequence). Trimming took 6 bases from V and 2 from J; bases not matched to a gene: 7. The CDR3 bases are TGTGCCAGTAGCCTTCTGAGCGGGAGGGCCTACGAGCAGTACTTC. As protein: CASSLLSGRAYEQYF.

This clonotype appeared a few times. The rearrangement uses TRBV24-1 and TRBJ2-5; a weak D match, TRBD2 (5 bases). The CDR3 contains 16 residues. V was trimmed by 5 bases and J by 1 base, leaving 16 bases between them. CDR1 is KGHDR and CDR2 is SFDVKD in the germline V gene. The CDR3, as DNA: TGTGCCACCAGTGGGGGTATGGCAGGACTCCAAGAGACCCAGTACTTC. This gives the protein CATSGGMAGLQETQYF.

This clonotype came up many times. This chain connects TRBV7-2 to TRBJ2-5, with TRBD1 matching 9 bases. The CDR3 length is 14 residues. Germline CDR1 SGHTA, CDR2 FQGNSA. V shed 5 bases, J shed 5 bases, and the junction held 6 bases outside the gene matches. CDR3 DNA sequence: TGTGCCAGCAGCCGGGACAGGGTGGAGGAGACCCAGTACTTC. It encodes CASSRDRVEETQYF.

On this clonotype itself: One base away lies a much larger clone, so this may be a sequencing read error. The CDR3: CTSSQELYNEQFF. CDR3 nucleotide sequence: TGCACCAGCAGCCAAGAACTCTACAATGAGCAGTTCTTC. This chain connects TRBV4-3 to TRBJ2-1, with unresolved D. This CDR3 is built from 13 residues. CDR1 LGHNA and CDR2 YSLEER come from the germline V gene.

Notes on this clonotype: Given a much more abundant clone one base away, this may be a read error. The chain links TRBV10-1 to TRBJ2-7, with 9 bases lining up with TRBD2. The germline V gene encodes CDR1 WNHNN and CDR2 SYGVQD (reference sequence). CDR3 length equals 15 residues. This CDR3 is CASRYSGRSAYGQYF. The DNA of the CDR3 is TGCGCCAGCAGGTATAGCGGGAGAAGCGCCTACGGGCAGTACTTC.

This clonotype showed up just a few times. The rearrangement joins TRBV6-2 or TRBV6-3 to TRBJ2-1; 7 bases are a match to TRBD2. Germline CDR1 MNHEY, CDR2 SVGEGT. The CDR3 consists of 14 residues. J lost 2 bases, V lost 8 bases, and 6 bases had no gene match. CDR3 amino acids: CASRGGSPYNEQFF. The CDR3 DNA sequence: TGTGCCAGCCGAGGCGGGAGCCCCTACAATGAGCAGTTCTTC.

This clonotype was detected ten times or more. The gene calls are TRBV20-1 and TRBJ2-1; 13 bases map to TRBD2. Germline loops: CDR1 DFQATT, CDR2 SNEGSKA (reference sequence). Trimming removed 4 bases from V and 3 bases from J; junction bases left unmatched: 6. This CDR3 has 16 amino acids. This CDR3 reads CSAISTSGRSYNEQFF. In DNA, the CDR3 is TGCAGTGCTATCTCGACTAGCGGGAGGAGCTACAATGAGCAGTTCTTC.

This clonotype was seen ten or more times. The CDR3 is CASSSGNTEAFF. The CDR3 DNA sequence: TGTGCCAGCAGCTCGGGGAACACTGAAGCTTTCTTT. The chain employs TRBV28 and TRBJ1-1; no firm D call. The CDR3 runs 12 residues. V was trimmed by 6 bases and J by 1 base, leaving 6 bases between them. Germline V lookup: CDR1 MDHEN, CDR2 SYDVKM.

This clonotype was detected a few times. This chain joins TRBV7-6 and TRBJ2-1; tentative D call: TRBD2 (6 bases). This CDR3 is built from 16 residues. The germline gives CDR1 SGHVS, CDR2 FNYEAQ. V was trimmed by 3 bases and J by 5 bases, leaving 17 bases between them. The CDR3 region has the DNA TGTGCCAGCAGCTTGAGTACGGGAGTGGTAAACAATGAGCAGTTCTTC. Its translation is CASSLSTGVVNNEQFF.

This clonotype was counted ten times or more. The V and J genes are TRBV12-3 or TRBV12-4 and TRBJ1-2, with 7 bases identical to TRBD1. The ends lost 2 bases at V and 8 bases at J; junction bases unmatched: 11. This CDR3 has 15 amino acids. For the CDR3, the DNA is TGTGCCAGCAGTTTATATTCCGAGGGGGCGAGGGGCTACACCTTC. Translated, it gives CASSLYSEGARGYTF.

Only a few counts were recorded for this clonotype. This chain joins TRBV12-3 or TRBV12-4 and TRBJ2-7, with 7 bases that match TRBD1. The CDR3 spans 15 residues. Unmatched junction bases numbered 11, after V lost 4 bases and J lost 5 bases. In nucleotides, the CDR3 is TGTGCCAGCAGTTCAACCGGGACAGCTTATGACGAGCAGTACTTC. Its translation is CASSSTGTAYDEQYF.

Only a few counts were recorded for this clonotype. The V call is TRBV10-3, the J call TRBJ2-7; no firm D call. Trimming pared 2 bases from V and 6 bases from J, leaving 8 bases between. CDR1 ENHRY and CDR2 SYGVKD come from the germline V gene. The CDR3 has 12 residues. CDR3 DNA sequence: TGTGCCATCAGTGAGGCTGATCTCGAGCAGTACTTC. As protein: CAISEADLEQYF.

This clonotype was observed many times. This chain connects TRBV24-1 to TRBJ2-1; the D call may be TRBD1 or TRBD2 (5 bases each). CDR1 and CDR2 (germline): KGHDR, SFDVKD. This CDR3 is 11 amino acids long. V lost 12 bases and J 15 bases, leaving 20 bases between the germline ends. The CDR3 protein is CAASGARELFF. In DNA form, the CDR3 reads TGTGCCGCATCTGGGGCGAGGGAACTGTTCTTC.

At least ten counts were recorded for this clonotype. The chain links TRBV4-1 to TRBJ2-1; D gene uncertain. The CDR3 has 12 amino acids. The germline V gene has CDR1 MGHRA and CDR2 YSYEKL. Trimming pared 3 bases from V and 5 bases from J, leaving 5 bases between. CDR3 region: CASSHVDNEQFF. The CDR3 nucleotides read TGCGCCAGCAGCCACGTAGACAATGAGCAGTTCTTC.

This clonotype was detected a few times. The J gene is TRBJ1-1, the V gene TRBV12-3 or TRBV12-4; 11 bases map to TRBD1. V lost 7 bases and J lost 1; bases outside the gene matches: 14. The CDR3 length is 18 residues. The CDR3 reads CASTPSGTGGPTNTEAFF. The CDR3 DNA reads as TGTGCCAGCACCCCCTCCGGGACAGGGGGTCCTACGAACACTGAAGCTTTCTTT.

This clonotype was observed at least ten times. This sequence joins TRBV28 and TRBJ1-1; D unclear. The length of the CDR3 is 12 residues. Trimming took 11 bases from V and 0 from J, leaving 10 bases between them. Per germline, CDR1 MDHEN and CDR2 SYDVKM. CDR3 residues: CASGRMNTEAFF. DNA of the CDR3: TGTGCCTCCGGACGGATGAACACTGAAGCTTTCTTT.